This T cell receptor (beta chain) was documented in a study of blood T cells in healthy people across ages. Together with a sample-barcoded 5' primer, a J-beta primer mix was included in a second PCR lasting roughly 6 to 12 cycles. TCRdb reanalysed the 5' RACE reads using MiXCR and keeps one entry per CDR3 protein. The sample contains a few hundred thousand distinct CDR3 sequences, 27% of which appear only once. On this clonotype itself: Its antigen is still unknown. This is likely a read error, given that the CDR3 carries no conserved phenylalanine or tryptophan at its end.

Study results and caveats: Long-lived donors had more naive CD4+ cells and higher diversity than aged donors.

Material for sequencing was blood. This TCR came from a woman aged 70-85 years in good health.

Here the CDR3 reads CASSDRDGDSPLHL. CDR3 in DNA: TGTGCCAGCAGTGATAGGGACGGAGATTCACCCCTCCACCTT. The V call is TRBV27, the J call TRBJ1-6, with a possible D match to TRBD1 (5 bases). Per germline, CDR1 MNHEY and CDR2 SMNVEV (reference sequence). With 5 bases removed from V and 8 bases from J, the gap between germline ends came to 13 bases. The CDR3 is 14 residues long.